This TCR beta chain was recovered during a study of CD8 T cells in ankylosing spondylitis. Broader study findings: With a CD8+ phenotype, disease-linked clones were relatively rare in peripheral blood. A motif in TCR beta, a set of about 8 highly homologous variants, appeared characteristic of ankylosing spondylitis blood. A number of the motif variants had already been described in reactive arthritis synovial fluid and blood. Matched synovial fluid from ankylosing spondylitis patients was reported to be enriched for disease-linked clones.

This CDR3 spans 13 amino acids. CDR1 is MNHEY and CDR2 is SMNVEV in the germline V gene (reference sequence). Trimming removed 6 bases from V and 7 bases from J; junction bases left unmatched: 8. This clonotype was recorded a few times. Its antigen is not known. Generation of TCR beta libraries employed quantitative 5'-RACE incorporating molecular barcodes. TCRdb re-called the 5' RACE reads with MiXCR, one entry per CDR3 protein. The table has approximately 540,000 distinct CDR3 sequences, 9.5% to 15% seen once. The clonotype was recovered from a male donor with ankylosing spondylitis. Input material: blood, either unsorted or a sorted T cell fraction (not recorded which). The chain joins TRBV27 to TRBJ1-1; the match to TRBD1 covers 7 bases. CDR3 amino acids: CASSPFRDSEAFF. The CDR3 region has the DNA TGTGCCAGCAGCCCCTTCCGGGACAGTGAAGCTTTCTTT.